Included here is one T cell receptor (beta chain) sequence, with context. What it binds is unknown. This entry comes from a study of radiotherapy plus CTLA-4 blockade in lung cancer. General study findings and limits: Researchers report tumor-derived TCR clones expanding in blood after radiotherapy plus ipilimumab. Response, reportedly, was best predicted by interferon-beta along with early blood T cell clone dynamics.

The J segment lost 7 bases and the V segment lost 4 bases, leaving 6 bases of the junction unmatched. This CDR3 is 14 amino acids long. Germline V gene data show CDR1 as SGHVS and CDR2 as FQNEAQ. Repertoires were generated with immunoSEQ multiplex PCR, while TCRdb's copy carries only in-frame clones and drops some. The sample shows about 45,000 clones, 73% of them seen only once. The chain joins TRBV7-8 to TRBJ2-1; the match to TRBD2 covers 8 bases. The source material was peripheral blood, sampled from a patient treated with radiotherapy plus ipilimumab. This sequence was found in a human donor with non-small cell lung cancer who had a complete response to radiotherapy plus ipilimumab. This CDR3 is CASSSGTRINEQFF. CDR3 nucleotide sequence: TGTGCCAGCAGCTCCGGGACTAGGATTAATGAGCAGTTCTTC.